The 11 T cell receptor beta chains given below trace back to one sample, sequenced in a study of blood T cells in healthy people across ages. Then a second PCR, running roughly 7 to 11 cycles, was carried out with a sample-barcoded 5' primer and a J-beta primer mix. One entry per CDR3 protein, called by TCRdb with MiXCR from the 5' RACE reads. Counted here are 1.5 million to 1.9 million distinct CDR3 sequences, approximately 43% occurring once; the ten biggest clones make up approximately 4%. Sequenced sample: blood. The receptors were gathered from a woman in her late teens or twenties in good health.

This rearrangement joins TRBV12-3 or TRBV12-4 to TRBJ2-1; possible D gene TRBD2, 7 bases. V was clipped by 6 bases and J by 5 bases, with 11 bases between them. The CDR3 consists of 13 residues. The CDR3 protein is CASRGAGDNEQFF. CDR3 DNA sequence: TGTGCCAGCAGGGGGGCGGGGGACAATGAGCAGTTCTTC.

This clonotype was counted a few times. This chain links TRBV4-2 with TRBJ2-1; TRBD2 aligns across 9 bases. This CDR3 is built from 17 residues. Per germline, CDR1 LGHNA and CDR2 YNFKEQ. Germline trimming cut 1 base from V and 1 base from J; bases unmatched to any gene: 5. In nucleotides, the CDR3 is TGTGCCAGCAGCCAAGGCTCTAGCGGGGTTTCCTACAATGAGCAGTTCTTC. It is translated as CASSQGSSGVSYNEQFF.

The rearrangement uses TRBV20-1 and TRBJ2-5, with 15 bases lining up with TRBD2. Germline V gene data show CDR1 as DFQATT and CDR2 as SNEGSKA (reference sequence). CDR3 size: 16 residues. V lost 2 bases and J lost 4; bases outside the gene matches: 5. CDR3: CSARRGLAGGPETQYF. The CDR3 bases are TGCAGTGCTAGAAGGGGACTAGCGGGGGGTCCAGAGACCCAGTACTTC.

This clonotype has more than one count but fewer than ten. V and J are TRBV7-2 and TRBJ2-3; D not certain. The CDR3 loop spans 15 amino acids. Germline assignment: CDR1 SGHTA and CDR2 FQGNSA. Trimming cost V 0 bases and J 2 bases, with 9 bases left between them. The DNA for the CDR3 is TGTGCCAGCAGCTTAGCCGCCCCCCCCACAGATACGCAGTATTTT. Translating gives CASSLAAPPTDTQYF.

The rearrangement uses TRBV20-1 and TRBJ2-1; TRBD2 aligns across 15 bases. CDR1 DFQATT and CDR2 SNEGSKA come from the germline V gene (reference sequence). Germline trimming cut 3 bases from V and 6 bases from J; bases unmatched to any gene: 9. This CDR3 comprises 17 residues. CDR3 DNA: TGCAGTGCTAGTGGACTAGCGGGAGGGCTAGCTGGCAATGAGCAGTTCTTC. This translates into CSASGLAGGLAGNEQFF.

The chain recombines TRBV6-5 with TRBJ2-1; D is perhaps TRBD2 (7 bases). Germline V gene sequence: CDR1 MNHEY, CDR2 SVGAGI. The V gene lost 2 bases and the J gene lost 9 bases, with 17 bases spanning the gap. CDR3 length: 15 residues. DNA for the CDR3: TGTGCCAGCAGTTACGGGGCGGGGGCCCAGGTTGAGCAGTTCTTC. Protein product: CASSYGAGAQVEQFF.

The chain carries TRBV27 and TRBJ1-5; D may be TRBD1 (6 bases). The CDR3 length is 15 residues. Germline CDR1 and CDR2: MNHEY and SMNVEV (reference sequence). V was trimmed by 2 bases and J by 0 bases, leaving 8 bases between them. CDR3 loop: CASSLRGPSNQPQHF. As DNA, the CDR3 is TGTGCCAGCAGTTTACGGGGGCCTAGCAATCAGCCCCAGCATTTT.

CDR3 in amino acids: CASSFSTSSYNEQFF. Written as DNA, the CDR3 is TGCGCCAGCAGCTTCTCCACCAGCTCCTACAATGAGCAGTTCTTC. The gene calls are TRBV5-1 and TRBJ2-1; D uncertain. Germline CDR1 is SGHRS and CDR2 is YFSETQ. V shed 2 bases and J shed 0 bases, with 9 bases lying between them. The CDR3 spans 15 residues.

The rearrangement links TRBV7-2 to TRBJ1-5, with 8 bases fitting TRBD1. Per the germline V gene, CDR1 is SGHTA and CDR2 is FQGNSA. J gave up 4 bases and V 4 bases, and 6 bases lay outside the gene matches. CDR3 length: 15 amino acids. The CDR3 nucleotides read TGTGCCAGCAGCTACCGGACAGGGACAAATCAGCCCCAGCATTTT. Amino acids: CASSYRTGTNQPQHF.

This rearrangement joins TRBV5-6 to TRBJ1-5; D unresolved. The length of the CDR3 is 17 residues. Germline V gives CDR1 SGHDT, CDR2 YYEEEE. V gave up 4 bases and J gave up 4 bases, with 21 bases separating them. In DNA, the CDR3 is TGTGCCAGCAGCCTTCGGACGGGGTTCGGGAAGAATCAGCCCCAGCATTTT. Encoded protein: CASSLRTGFGKNQPQHF. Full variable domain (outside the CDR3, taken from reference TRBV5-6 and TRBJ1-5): DAGVTQSPTHLIKTRGQQVTLRCSPKSGHDTVSWYQQALGQGPQFIFQYYEEEERQRGNFPDRFSGHQFPNYSSELNVNALLLGDSALYLCASSLRTGFGKNQPQHFGDGTRLSIL.

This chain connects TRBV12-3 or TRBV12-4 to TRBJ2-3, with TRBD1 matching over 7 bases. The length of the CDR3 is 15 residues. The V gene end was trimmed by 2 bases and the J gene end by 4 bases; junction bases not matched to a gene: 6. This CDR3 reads CASSLRGPPPDTQYF. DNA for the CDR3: TGTGCCAGCAGTTTAAGGGGGCCGCCACCAGATACGCAGTATTTT.